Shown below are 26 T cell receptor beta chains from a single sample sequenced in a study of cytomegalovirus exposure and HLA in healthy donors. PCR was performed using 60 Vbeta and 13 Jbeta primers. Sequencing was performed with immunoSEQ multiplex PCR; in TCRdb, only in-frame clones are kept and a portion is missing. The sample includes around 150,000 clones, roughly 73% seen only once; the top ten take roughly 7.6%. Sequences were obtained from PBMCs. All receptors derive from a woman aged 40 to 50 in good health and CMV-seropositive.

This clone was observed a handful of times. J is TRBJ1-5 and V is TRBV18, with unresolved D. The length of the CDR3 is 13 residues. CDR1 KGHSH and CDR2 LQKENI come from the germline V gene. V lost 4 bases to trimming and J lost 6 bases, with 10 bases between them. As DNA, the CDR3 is TGTGCCAGCTCACTTAATGAGGTTCAGCCCCAGCATTTT. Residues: CASSLNEVQPQHF.

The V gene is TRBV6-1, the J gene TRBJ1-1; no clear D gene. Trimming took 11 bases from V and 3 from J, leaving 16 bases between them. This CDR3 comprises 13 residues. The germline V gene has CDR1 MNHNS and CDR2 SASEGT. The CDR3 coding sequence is TGTGCCGCTACTTCGCCCCTTGACACTGAAGCTTTCTTT. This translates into CAATSPLDTEAFF.

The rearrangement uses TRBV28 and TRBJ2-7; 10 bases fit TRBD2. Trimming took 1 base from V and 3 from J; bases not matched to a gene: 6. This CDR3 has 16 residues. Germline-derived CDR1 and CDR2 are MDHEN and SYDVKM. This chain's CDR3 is CASSLLTSGTVYEQYF. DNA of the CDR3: TGTGCCAGCAGTTTATTAACTAGCGGGACGGTCTACGAGCAGTACTTC.

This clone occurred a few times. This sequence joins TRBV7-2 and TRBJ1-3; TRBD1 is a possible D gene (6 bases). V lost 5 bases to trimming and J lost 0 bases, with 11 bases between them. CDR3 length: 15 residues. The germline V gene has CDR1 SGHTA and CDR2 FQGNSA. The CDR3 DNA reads TGTGCCAGCAGCCCCGACAGGCTCTCTGGAAACACCATATATTTT. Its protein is CASSPDRLSGNTIYF.

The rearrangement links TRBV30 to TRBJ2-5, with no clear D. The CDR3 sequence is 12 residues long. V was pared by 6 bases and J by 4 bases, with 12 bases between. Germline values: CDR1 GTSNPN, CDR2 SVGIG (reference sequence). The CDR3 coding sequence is TGTGCCTGTCGTGTTGGGCGAGAGACCCAGTACTTC. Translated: CACRVGRETQYF.

The CDR3 region has the DNA TGTGCCAGCAGTGAAGCTCGGGACAGAGAATACACCTTC. It specifies CASSEARDREYTF. V is TRBV2 and J is TRBJ1-2; TRBD1 matches at 7 bases. Trimming cost V 0 bases and J 11 bases; bases outside gene matches: 6. The CDR3 sequence is 13 residues long. Germline V gives CDR1 SNHLY, CDR2 FYNNEI.

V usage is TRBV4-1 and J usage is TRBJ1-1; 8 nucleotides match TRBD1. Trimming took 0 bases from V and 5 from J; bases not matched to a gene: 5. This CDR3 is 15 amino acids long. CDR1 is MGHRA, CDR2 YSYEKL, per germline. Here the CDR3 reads CASSQDRTGRTEAFF. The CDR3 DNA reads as TGCGCCAGCAGCCAAGATAGGACAGGGAGGACTGAAGCTTTCTTT.

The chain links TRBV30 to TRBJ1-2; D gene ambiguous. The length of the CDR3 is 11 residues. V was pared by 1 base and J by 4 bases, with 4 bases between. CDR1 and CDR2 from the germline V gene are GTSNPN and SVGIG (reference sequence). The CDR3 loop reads CAWSAFYGYTF. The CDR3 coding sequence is TGTGCCTGGAGTGCGTTCTATGGCTACACCTTC.

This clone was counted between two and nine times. DNA of the CDR3: TGTGCCAGTAGTAATGGACAGGGGTTCAACGAGCAGTACTTC. This gives the protein CASSNGQGFNEQYF. The chain combines TRBV19 with TRBJ2-7; 9 bases agree with TRBD1. J was trimmed by 5 bases and V by 4 bases; bases with no gene match: 6. There are 14 residues in the CDR3. Germline V CDR1 and CDR2: LNHDA, SQIVND (reference sequence).

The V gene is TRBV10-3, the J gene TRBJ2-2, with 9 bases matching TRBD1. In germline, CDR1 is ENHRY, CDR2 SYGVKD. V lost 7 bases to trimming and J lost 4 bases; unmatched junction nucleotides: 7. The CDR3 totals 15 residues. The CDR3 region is CAINPGTGSTGELFF. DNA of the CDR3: TGTGCCATCAATCCCGGGACAGGGTCCACCGGGGAGCTGTTTTTT.

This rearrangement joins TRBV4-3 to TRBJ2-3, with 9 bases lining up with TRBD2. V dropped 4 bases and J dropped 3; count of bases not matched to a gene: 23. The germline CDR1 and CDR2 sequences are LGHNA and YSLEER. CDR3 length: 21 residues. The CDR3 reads CASSLSAGGPIRAHRTDTQYF. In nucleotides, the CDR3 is TGCGCCAGCAGCCTGTCCGCGGGAGGGCCCATCAGGGCCCATCGAACAGATACGCAGTATTTT.

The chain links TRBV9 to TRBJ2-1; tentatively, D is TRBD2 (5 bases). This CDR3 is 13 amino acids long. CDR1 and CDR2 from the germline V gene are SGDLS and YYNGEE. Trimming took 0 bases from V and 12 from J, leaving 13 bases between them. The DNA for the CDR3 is TGTGCCAGCAGCGTAGCCCCCCCCGGAGGGCAGTTCTTC. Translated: CASSVAPPGGQFF. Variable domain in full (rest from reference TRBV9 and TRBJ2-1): DSGVTQTPKHLITATGQRVTLRCSPRSGDLSVYWYQQSLDQGLQFLIQYYNGEERAKGNILERFSAQQFPDLHSELNLSSLELGDSALYFCASSVAPPGGQFFGPGTRLTVL.

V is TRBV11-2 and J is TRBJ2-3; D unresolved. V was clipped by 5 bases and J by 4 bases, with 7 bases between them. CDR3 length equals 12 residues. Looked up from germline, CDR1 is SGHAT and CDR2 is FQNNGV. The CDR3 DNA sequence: TGTGCCAGCAGCCGGGTCGCAGATACGCAGTATTTT. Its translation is CASSRVADTQYF.

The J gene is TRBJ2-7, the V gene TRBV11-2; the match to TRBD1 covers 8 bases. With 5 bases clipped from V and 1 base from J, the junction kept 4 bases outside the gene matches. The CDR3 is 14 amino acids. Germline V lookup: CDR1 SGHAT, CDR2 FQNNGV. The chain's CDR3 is CASSQRQGSYEQYF. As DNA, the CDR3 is TGTGCCAGCAGCCAGCGACAGGGGTCCTACGAGCAGTACTTC. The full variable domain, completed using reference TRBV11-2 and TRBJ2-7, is EAGVAQSPRYKIIEKRQSVAFWCNPISGHATLYWYQQILGQGPKLLIQFQNNGVVDDSQLPKDRFSAERLKGVDSTLKIQPAKLEDSAVYLCASSQRQGSYEQYFGPGTRLTVT.

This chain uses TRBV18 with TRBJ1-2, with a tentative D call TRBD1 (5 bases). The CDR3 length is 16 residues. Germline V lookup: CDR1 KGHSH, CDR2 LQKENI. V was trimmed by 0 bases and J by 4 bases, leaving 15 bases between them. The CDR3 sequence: CASSPPPATATYGYTF. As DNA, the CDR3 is TGTGCCAGCTCACCACCCCCCGCGACAGCGACCTATGGCTACACCTTC.

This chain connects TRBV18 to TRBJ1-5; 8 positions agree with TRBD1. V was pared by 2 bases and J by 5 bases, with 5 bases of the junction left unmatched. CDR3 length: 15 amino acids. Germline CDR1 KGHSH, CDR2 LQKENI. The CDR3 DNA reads TGTGCCAGCTCACCAGGACAGGGACTCTATCAGCCCCAGCATTTT. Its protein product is CASSPGQGLYQPQHF.

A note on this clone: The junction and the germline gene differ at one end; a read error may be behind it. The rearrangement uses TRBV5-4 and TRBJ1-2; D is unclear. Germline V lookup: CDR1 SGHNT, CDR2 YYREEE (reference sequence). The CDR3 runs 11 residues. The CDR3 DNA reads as TGTGCCAGCAGCTTGGGGGAGACGCACTCCTTC. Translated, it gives CASSLGETHSF. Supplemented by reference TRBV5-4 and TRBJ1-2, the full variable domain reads ETGVTQSPTHLIKTRGQQVTLRCSSQSGHNTVSWYQQALGQGPQFIFQYYREEENGRGNFPPRFSGLQFPNYSSELNVNALELDDSALYLCASSLGETHSFGSGTRLTVV.

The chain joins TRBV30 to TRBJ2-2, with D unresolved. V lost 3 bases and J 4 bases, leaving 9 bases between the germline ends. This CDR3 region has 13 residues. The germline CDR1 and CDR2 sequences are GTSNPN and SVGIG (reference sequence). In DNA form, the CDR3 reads TGTGCCTGGAGGCAGAAAATCACCGGGGAGCTGTTTTTT. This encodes CAWRQKITGELFF.

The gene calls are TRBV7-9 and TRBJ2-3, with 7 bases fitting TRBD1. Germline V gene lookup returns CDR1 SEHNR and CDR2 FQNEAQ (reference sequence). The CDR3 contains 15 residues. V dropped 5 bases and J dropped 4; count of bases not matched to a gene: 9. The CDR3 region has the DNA TGTGCCAGCAGCCCGCTCGGCCAGGGGGCAGATACGCAGTATTTT. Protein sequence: CASSPLGQGADTQYF.

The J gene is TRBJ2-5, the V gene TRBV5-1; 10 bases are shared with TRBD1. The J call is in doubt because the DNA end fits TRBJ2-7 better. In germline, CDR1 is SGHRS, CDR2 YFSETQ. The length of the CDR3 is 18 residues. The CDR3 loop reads CASSLNRPGTGERYEQYF. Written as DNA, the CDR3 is TGCGCCAGCAGCCTAAACCGCCCTGGGACAGGGGAGAGGTACGAGCAGTACTTC.

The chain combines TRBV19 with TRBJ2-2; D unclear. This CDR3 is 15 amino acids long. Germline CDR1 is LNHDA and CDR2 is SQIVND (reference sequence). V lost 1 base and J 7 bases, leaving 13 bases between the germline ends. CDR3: CASSIAAQAGGELFF. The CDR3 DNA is TGTGCCAGTAGTATAGCTGCCCAGGCCGGCGGGGAGCTGTTTTTT.

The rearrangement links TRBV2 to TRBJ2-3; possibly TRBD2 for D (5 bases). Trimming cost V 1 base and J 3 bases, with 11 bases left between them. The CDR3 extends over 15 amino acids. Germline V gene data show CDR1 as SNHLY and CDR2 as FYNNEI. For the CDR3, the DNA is TGTGCCAGCAGTGAAGTGGGAGTGGGTACAGATACGCAGTATTTT. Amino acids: CASSEVGVGTDTQYF. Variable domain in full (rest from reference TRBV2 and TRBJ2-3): EPEVTQTPSHQVTQMGQEVILRCVPISNHLYFYWYRQILGQKVEFLVSFYNNEISEKSEIFDDQFSVERPDGSNFTLKIRSTKLEDSAMYFCASSEVGVGTDTQYFGPGTRLTVL.

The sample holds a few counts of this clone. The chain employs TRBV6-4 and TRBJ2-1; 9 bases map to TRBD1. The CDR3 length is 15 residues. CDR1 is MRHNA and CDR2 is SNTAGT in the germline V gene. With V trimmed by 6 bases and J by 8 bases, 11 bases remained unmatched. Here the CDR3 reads CASSSVGTGRYEQFF. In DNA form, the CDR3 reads TGTGCCAGCAGCTCCGTTGGGACAGGGAGGTATGAGCAGTTCTTC.

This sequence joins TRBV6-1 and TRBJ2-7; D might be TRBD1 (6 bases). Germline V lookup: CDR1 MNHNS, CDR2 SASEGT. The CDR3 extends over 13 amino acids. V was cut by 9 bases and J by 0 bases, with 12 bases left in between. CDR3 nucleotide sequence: TGTGCCAGTTATACGGACAGCTCCTACGAGCAGTACTTC. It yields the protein CASYTDSSYEQYF.

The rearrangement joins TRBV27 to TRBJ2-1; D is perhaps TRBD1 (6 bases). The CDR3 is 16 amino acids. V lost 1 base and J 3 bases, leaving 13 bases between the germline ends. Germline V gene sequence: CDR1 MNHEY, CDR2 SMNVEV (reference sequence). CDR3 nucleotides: TGTGCCAGCAGTTTATACGCAGGGGTACTCTACAATGAGCAGTTCTTC. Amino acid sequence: CASSLYAGVLYNEQFF.

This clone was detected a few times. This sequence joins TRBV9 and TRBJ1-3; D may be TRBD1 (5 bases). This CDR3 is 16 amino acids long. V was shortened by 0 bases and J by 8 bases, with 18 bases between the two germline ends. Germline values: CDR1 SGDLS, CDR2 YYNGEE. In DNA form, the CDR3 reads TGTGCCAGCAGCGTAGGAATTGGCAGGGAAGGGGACACCATATATTTT. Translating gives CASSVGIGREGDTIYF.